This entry features one T cell receptor beta chain sequence. The PCR made use of 60 Vbeta and 13 Jbeta primers. The assay was immunoSEQ multiplex PCR, and TCRdb's table has in-frame clones only and misses some. In the table there are under 200,000 clones, over 75% of which are singletons. The data belong to a study of cytomegalovirus exposure and HLA in healthy donors. The source of this sequence is a man aged 50-59 years in good health and CMV-seropositive. The material sequenced was PBMCs.

CDR3 amino acids: CASSEVPTRVTYEQYF. CDR3 bases: TGTGCCAGCAGTGAGGTTCCAACGCGGGTAACCTACGAGCAGTACTTC. This chain connects TRBV6-1 to TRBJ2-7; TRBD2 might be the D (5 bases). CDR1 and CDR2 from the germline V gene are MNHNS and SASEGT. The V end was cut by 3 bases, the J end by 2 bases, with 17 bases between. This CDR3 is 16 amino acids long.